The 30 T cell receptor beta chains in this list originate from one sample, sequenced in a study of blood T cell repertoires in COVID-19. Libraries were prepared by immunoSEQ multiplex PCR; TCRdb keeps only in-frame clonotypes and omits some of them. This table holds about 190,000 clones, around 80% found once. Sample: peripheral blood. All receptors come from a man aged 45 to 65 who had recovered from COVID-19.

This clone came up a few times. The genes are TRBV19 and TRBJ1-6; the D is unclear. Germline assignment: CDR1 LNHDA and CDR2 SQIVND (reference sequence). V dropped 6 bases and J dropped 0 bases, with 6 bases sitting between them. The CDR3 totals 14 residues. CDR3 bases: TGTGCCAGTAGAAAGAGCTCCTATAATTCACCCCTCCACTTT. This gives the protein CASRKSSYNSPLHF.

CDR3 sequence: CASSGGQGRNNSPLHF. CDR3 DNA: TGCGCCAGCAGCGGGGGACAGGGGCGAAATAATTCACCCCTCCACTTT. V and J are TRBV5-1 and TRBJ1-6; 10 bases map to TRBD1. The germline V gene has CDR1 SGHRS and CDR2 YFSETQ. Trimming at V came to 4 bases and at J to 5 bases, leaving 6 bases not matched to a gene. CDR3 length: 16 amino acids.

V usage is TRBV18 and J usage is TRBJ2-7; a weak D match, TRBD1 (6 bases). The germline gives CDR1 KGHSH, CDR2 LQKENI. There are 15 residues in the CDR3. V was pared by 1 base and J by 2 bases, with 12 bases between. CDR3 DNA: TGTGCCAGCTCACCACTTCAGGGGACCCCCTACGAGCAGTACTTC. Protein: CASSPLQGTPYEQYF.

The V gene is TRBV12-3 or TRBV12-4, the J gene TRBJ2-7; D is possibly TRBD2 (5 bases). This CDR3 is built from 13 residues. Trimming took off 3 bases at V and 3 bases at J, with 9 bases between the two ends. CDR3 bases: TGTGCCAGCAGTTTCTCGGGGTTCTACGAGCAGTACTTC. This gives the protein CASSFSGFYEQYF.

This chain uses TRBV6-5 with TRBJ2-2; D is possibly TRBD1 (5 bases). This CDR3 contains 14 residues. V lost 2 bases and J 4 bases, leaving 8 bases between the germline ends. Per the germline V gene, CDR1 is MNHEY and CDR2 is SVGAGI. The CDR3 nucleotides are TGTGCCAGCAGTTACGACAGAGCCACCGGGGAGCTGTTTTTT. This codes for CASSYDRATGELFF.

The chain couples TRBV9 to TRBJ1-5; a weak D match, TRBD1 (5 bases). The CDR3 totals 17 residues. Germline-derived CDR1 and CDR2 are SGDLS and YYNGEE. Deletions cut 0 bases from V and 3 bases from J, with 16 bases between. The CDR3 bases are TGTGCCAGCAGCGTAGATGCAATCCCAGGGTTCAATCAGCCCCAGCATTTT. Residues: CASSVDAIPGFNQPQHF.

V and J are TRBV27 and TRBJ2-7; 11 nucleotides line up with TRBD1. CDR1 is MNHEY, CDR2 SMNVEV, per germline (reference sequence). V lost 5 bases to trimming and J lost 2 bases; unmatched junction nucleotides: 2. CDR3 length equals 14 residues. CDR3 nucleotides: TGTGCCAGCAGTCGGGGACAGGGGGCCTACGAGCAGTACTTC. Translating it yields CASSRGQGAYEQYF.

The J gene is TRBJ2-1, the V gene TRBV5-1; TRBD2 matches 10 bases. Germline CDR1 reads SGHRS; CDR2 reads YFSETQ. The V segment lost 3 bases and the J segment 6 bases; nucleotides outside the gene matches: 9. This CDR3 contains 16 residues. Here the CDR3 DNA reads TGCGCCAGCAGCTACGAACTAGCGGGGTGGAGCAATGAGCAGTTCTTC. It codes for CASSYELAGWSNEQFF.

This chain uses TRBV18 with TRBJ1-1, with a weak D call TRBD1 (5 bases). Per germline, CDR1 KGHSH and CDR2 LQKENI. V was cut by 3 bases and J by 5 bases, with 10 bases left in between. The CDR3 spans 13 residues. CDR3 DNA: TGTGCCAGCTCACCCCTGGGGCTTACTGAAGCTTTCTTT. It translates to CASSPLGLTEAFF.

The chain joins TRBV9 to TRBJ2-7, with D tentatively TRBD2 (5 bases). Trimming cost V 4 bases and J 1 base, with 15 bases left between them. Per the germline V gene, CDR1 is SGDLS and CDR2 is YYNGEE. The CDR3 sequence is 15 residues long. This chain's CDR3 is CASSKTQLASYEQYF. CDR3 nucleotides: TGTGCCAGCAGCAAAACGCAGCTAGCATCCTACGAGCAGTACTTC.

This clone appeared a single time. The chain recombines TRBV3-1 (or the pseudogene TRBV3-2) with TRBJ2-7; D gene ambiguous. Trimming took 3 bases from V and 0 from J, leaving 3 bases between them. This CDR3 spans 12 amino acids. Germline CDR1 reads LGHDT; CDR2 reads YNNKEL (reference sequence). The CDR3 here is CASSQASYEQYF. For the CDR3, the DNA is TGTGCCAGCAGCCAGGCCTCCTACGAGCAGTACTTC.

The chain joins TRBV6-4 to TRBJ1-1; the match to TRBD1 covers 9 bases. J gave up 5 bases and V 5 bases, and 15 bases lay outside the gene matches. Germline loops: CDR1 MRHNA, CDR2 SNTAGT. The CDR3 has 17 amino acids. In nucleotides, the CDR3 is TGTGCCAGCAGTAAGAGTCCCGGGACAGGGACCGGGACTGAAGCTTTCTTT. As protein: CASSKSPGTGTGTEAFF.

The CDR3 here is CASSSYSTDTQYF. The CDR3, as DNA: TGTGCCAGCAGCTCGTACTCCACAGATACGCAGTATTTT. The chain carries TRBV11-2 and TRBJ2-3; the D is unclear. V shed 4 bases and J shed 2 bases, with 7 bases lying between them. The CDR3 spans 13 residues. Germline lookup yields CDR1 SGHAT and CDR2 FQNNGV.

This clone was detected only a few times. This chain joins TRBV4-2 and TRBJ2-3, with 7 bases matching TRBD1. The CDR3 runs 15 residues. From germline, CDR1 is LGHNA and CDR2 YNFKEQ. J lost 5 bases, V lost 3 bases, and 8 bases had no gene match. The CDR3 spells CASSQFGTVVDTQYF. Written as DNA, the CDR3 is TGTGCCAGCAGCCAGTTCGGGACAGTTGTAGATACGCAGTATTTT.

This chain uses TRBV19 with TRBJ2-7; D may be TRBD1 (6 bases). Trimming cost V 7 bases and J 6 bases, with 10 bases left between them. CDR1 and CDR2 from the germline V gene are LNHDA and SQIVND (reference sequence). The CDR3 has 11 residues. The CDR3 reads CASMVRGEQYF. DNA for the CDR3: TGTGCCAGTATGGTCAGGGGCGAGCAGTACTTC.

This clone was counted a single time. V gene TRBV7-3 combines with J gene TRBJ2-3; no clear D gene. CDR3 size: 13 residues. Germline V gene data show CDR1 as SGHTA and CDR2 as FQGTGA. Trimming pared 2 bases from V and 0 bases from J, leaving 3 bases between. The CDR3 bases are TGTGCCAGCAGCTTACTAAGCACAGATACGCAGTATTTT. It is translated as CASSLLSTDTQYF. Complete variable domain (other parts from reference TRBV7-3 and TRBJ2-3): GAGVSQTPSNKVTEKGKYVELRCDPISGHTALYWYRQSLGQGPEFLIYFQGTGAADDSGLPNDRFFAVRPEGSVSTLKIQRTERGDSAVYLCASSLLSTDTQYFGPGTRLTVL.

This chain's CDR3 is CATGGVDGYTF. CDR3 bases: TGTGCCACAGGGGGCGTGGATGGCTACACCTTC. This sequence joins TRBV10-3 and TRBJ1-2; 8 positions match TRBD1. Germline values: CDR1 ENHRY, CDR2 SYGVKD. The CDR3 is 11 residues long. The J segment lost 6 bases and the V segment lost 10 bases, leaving 4 bases of the junction unmatched.

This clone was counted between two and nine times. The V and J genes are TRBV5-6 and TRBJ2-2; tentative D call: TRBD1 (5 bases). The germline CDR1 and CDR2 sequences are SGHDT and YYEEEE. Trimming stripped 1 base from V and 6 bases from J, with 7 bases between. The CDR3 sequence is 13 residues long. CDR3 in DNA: TGTGCCAGCAGCTTGCCAGGGCCCGGGGAGCTGTTTTTT. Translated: CASSLPGPGELFF.

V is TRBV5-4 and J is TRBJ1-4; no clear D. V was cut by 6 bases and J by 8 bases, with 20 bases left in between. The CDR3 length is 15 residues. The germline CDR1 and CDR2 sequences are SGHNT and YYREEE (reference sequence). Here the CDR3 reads CASTTSPRESEKLFF. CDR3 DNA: TGTGCCAGCACCACTTCTCCGAGGGAGTCGGAAAAACTGTTTTTT.

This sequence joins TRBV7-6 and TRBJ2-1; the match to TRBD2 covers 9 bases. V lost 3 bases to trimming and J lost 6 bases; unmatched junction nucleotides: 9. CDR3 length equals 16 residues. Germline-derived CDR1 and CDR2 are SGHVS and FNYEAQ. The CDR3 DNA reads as TGTGCCAGCAGCTTTGTGGCGGGAGGGGGGGTCAATGAGCAGTTCTTC. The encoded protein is CASSFVAGGGVNEQFF. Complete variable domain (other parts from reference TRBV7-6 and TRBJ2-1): GAGVSQSPRYKVTKRGQDVALRCDPISGHVSLYWYRQALGQGPEFLTYFNYEAQQDKSGLPNDRFSAERPEGSISTLTIQRTEQRDSAMYRCASSFVAGGGVNEQFFGPGTRLTVL.

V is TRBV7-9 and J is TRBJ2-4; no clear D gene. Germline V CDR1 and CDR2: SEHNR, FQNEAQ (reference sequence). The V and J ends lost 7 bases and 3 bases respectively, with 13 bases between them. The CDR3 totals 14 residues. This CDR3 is CASIKGVDKNIQYF. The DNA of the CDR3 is TGTGCCAGCATCAAAGGAGTAGACAAAAACATTCAGTACTTC.

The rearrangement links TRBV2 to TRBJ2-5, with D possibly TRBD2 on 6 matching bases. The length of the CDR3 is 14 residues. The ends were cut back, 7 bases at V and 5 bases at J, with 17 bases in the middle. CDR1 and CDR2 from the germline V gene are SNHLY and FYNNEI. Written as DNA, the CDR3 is TGTGCCAGCATCCAGTCCTCGGCGGGGGAGACCCAGTACTTC. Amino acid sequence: CASIQSSAGETQYF. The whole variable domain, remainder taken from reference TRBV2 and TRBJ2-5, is EPEVTQTPSHQVTQMGQEVILRCVPISNHLYFYWYRQILGQKVEFLVSFYNNEISEKSEIFDDQFSVERPDGSNFTLKIRSTKLEDSAMYFCASIQSSAGETQYFGPGTRLLVL.

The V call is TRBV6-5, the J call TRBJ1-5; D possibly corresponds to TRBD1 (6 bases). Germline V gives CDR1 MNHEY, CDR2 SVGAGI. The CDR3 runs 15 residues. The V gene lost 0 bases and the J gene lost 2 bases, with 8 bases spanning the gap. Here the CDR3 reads CASSYSGHGNQPQHF. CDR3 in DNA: TGTGCCAGCAGTTACTCGGGACACGGCAATCAGCCCCAGCATTTT.

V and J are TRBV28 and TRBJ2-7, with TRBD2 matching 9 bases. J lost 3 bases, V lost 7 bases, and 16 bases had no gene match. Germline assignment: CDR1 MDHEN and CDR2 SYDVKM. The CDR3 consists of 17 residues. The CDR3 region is CASTSSGGRDSYYEQYF. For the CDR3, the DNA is TGTGCCAGCACCTCATCCGGCGGGAGGGACTCATACTACGAGCAGTACTTC.

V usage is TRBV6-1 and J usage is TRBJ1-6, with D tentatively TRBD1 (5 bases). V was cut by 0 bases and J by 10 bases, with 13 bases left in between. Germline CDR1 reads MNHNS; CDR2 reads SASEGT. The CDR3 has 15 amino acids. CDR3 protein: CASSEATTVRSPLHF. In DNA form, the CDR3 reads TGTGCCAGCAGTGAAGCGACGACAGTCCGATCACCCCTCCACTTT.

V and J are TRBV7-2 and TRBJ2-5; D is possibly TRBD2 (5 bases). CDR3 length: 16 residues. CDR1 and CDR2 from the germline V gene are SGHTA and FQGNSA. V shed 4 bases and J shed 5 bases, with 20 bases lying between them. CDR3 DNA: TGTGCCAGCAGCTCGCACGTCGGACTTAACGTGGAGACCCAGTACTTC. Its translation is CASSSHVGLNVETQYF.

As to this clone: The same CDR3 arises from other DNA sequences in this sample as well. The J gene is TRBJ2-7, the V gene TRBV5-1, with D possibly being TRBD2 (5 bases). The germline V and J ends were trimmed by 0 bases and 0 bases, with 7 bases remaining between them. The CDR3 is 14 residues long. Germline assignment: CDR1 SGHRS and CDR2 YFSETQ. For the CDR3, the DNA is TGCGCCAGCAGCTTGGTTGGGAGCTCCTACGAGCAGTACTTC. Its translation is CASSLVGSSYEQYF.

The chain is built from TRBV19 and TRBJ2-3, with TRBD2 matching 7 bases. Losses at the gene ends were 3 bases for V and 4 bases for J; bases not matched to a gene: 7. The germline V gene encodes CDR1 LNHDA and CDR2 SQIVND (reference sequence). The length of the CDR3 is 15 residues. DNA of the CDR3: TGTGCCAGTAGTATCGCGGGGGATTTCTCAGATACGCAGTATTTT. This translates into CASSIAGDFSDTQYF.

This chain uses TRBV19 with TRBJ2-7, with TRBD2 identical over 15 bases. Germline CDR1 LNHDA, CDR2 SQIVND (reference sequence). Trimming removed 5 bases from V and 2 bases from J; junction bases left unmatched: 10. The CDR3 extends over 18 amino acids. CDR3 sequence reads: CASSPLGLAGGPTYEQYF. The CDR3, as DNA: TGTGCCAGTAGTCCCCTGGGACTAGCGGGAGGACCAACCTACGAGCAGTACTTC.

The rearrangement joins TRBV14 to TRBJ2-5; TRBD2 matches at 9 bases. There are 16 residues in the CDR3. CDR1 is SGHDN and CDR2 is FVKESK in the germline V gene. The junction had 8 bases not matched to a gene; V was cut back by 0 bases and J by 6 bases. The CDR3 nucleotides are TGTGCCAGCAGCCAAGAAGGGCCGGGACTAGCAAAGACCCAGTACTTC. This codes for CASSQEGPGLAKTQYF.